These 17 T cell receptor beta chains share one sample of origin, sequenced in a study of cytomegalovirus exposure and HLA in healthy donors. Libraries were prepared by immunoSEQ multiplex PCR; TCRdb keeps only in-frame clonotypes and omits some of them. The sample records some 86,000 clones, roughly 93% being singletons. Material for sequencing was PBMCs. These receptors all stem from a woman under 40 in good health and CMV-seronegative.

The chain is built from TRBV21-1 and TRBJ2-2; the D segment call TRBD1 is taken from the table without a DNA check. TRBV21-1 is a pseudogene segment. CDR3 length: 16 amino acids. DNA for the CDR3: TGTGCCAGCAGCAAATGTCCCAAACAGGACACCGGGGAGCTGTTTTTT. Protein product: CASSKCPKQDTGELFF.

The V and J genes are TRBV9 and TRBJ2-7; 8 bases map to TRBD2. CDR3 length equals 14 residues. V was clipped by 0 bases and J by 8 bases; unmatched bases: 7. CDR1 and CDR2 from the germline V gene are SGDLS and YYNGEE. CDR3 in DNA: TGTGCCAGCAGCGTAGATAATAGCGGGGCGCAGCAGTACTTC. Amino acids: CASSVDNSGAQQYF.

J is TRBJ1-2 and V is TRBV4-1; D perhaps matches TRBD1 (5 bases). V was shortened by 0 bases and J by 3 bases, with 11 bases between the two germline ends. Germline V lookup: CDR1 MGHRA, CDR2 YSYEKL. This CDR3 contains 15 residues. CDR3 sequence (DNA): TGCGCCAGCAGCCAAGAAGGGGTTCGAGACTATGGCTACACCTTC. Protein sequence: CASSQEGVRDYGYTF.

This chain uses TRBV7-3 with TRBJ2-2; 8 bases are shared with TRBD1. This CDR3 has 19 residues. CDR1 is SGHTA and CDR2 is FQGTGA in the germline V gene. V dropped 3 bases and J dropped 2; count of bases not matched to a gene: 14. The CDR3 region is CASSFRTGPTHINTGELFF. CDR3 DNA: TGTGCCAGCAGCTTTCGGACAGGGCCCACACACATTAACACCGGGGAGCTGTTTTTT.

CDR3 sequence: CASSEAGRGLRQYF. CDR3 coding DNA: TGTGCCAGTAGTGAGGCAGGACGGGGACTGCGACAGTACTTC. The chain uses TRBV19 and TRBJ2-7; possibly TRBD2 for D (6 bases). V lost 5 bases and J 10 bases, leaving 21 bases between the germline ends. CDR3 size: 14 residues. Germline V CDR1 and CDR2: LNHDA, SQIVND (reference sequence). Drawing the rest from reference TRBV19 and TRBJ2-7, the complete variable domain is DGGITQSPKYLFRKEGQNVTLSCEQNLNHDAMYWYRQDPGQGLRLIYYSQIVNDFQKGDIAEGYSVSREKKESFPLTVTSAQKNPTAFYLCASSEAGRGLRQYFGPGTRLTVT.

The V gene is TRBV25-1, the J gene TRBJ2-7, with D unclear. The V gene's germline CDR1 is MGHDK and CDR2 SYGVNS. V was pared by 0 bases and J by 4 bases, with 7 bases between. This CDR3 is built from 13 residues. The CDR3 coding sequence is TGTGCCAGCAGTGAATATGAGGAGTACGAGCAGTACTTC. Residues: CASSEYEEYEQYF.

CDR3 in amino acids: CASSRTSGTTQDEQYF. CDR3 DNA: TGTGCCAGCAGTCGTACCTCCGGGACTACCCAGGACGAGCAGTACTTC. The V call is TRBV7-9, the J call TRBJ2-7, with 7 bases aligning to TRBD2. This CDR3 is built from 16 residues. The trim removed 6 bases at V and 5 bases at J, leaving 16 bases unmatched. The germline V gene encodes CDR1 SEHNR and CDR2 FQNEAQ (reference sequence).

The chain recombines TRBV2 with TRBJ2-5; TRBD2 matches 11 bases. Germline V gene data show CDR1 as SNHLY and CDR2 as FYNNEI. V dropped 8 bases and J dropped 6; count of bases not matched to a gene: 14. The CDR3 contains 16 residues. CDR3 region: CASDSPVVAGGKTQYF. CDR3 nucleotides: TGTGCCAGCGATTCCCCGGTGGTAGCGGGGGGGAAGACCCAGTACTTC.

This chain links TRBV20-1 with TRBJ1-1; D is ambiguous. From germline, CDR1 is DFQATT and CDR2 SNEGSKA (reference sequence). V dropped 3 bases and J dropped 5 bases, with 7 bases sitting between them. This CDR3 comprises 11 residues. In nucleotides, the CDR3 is TGCAGTGCTAGGGTGAGAACTGAAGCTTTCTTT. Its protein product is CSARVRTEAFF.

The CDR3 nucleotides read TGTGCCATGACGGGATACACTGAAGCTTTCTTT. This codes for CAMTGYTEAFF. V is TRBV27 and J is TRBJ1-1; D gene unclear. The CDR3 sequence is 11 residues long. Germline lookup yields CDR1 MNHEY and CDR2 SMNVEV (reference sequence). The germline V and J ends were trimmed by 10 bases and 3 bases, with 9 bases remaining between them.

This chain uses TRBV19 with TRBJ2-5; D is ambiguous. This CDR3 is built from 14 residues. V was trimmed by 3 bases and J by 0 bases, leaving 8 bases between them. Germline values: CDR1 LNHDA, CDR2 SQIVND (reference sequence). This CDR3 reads CASSIHTYQETQYF. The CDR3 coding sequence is TGTGCCAGTAGTATTCACACCTACCAAGAGACCCAGTACTTC.

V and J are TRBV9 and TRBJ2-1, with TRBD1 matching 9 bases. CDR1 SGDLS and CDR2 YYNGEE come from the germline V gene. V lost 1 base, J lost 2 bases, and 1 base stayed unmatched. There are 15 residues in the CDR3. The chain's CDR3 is CASSVTGGPYNEQFF. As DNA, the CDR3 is TGTGCCAGCAGCGTAACAGGGGGCCCCTACAATGAGCAGTTCTTC.

The CDR3, as DNA: TGTGCCAGCACCCTCATGGGGGAGGGCCGGGGCTATGGCTACACCTTC. Protein: CASTLMGEGRGYGYTF. This chain connects TRBV28 to TRBJ1-2; D possibly corresponds to TRBD1 (5 bases). Germline assignment: CDR1 MDHEN and CDR2 SYDVKM. The germline V and J ends were trimmed by 7 bases and 4 bases, with 22 bases remaining between them. CDR3 size: 16 residues.

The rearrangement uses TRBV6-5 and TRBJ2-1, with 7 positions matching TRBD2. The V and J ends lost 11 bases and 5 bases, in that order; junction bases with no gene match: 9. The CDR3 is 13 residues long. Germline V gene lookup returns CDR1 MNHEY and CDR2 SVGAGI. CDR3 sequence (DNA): TGTGCCGAGGCAGCTAGCGGCAACAATGAGCAGTTCTTC. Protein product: CAEAASGNNEQFF.

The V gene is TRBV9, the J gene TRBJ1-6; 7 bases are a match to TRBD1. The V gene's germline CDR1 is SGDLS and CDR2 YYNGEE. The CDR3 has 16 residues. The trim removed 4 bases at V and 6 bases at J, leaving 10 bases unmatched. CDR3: CASSLGTVIGNSPLHF. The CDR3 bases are TGTGCCAGCAGCCTCGGGACAGTGATCGGTAATTCACCCCTCCACTTT.

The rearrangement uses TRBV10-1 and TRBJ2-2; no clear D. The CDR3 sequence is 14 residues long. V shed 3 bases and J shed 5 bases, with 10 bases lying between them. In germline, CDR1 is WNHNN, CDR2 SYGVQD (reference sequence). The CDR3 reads CASSENLQTGELFF. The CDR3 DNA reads TGCGCCAGCAGTGAAAATCTTCAGACCGGGGAGCTGTTTTTT.

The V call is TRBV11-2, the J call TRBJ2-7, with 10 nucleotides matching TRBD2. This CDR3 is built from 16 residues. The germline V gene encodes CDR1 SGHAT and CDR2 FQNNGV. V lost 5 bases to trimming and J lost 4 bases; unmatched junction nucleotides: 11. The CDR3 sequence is CASSPRTSGSLYEQYF. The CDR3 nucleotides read TGTGCCAGCAGCCCTCGGACTAGCGGATCACTTTACGAGCAGTACTTC.